The clone carrying this T cell receptor beta chain was seen ten or more times. The antigen remains undetermined. The CDR3 is made up of 15 amino acids. The V gene lost 8 bases and the J gene lost 7 bases, with 18 bases spanning the gap. Germline lookup yields CDR1 MDHEN and CDR2 SYDVKM. This entry comes from a study of T cells in Graves' hyperthyroidism and ophthalmopathy. Looking at the study overall: The blood sample was taken at first diagnosis, before treatment began. The study, taken as a whole, reports: Most thyroid clonotypes expanded above 0.001 were also detected in blood.

Isolation of PBMCs was performed on 8.5 to 10 ml fresh peripheral blood. Amplified TCR beta CDR3 regions came from RNA transcripts. Carried out on the TCR CDR3, a first-round RT-PCR used the HTBI primer set. Via MiXCR, TCRdb re-called the multiplex PCR reads, giving one row per CDR3 protein. This sample has under 300,000 distinct CDR3 sequences, with 25% to 30% found just once. This receptor was obtained from a man aged 40-49 years with Graves' hyperthyroidism that later progressed to Graves' ophthalmopathy. The sequenced sample consisted of blood. The V and J genes are TRBV28 and TRBJ1-6; the D is unclear. The CDR3 DNA reads TGTGCCAGCCAAATCCCCCGATTTGGGAATTCACCCCTCCACTTT. Translation: CASQIPRFGNSPLHF.